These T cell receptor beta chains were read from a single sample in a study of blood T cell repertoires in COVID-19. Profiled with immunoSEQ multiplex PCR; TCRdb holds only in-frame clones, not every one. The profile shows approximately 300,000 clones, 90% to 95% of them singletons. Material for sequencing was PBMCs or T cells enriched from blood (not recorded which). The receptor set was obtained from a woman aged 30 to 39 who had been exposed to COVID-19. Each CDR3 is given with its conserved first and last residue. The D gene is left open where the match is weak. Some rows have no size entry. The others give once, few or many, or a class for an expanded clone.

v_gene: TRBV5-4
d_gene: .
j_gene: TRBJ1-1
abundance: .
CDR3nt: TGTGCCAGCAGCTTTAGAGACACTGAAGCTTTCTTT
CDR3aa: CASSFRDTEAFF

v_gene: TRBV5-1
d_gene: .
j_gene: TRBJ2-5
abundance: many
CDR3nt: TGCGCCAGCAGCTTGGGACAGCAAGAGACCCAGTACTTC
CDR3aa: CASSLGQQETQYF

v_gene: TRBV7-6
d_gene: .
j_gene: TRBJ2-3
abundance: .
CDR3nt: TGTGCCAGCAGCTCCCCTGACCTGGCAGGGGATACGCAGTATTTT
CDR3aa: CASSSPDLAGDTQYF

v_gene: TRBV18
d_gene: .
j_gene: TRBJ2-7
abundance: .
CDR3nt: TGTGCCAGCTCTAGATCCGTAAGAGTCTACGAGCAGTACTTC
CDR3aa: CASSRSVRVYEQYF

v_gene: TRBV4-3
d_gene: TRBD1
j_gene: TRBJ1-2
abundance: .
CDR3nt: TGCGCCAGCAGCCAAGACGACAGGGTCCTCTATGGCTACACCTTC
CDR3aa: CASSQDDRVLYGYTF

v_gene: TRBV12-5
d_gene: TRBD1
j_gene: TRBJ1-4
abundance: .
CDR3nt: TGTGCTAGTGGTGGAAGGGGACAGGGTGATTTTAATGAAAAACTGTTTTTT
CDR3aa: CASGGRGQGDFNEKLFF

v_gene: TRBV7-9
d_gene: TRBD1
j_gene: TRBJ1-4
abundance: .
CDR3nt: TGTGCCAGCAGCTTAGGGACAGGCCTAAATGTGGAACTGTTTTTT
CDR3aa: CASSLGTGLNVELFF

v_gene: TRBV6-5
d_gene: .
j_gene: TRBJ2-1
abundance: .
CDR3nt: TGTGCCAGCAATACGCTAGGGGGGGCCTACAATGAGCAGTTCTTC
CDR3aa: CASNTLGGAYNEQFF

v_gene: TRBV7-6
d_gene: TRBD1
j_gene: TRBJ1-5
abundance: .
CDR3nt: TGTGCCAGCAGCTTAGGGCCGGGACAGAATAGCAATCAGCCCCAGCATTTT
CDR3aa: CASSLGPGQNSNQPQHF

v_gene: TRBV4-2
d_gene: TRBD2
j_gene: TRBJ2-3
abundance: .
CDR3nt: TGTGCCAGCAGCCCCCGGTGGCTAGCGGACAGCACAGATACGCAGTATTTT
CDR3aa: CASSPRWLADSTDTQYF

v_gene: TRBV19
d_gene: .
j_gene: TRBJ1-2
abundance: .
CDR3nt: TGTGCCAGTAGCAAAGGACAGAACTATGGCTACACCTTC
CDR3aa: CASSKGQNYGYTF

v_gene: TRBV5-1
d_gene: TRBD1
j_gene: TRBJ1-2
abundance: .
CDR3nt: TGCGCCAGCAGATCTGACCCGGGACAGAACTATGGCTACACCTTC
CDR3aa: CASRSDPGQNYGYTF

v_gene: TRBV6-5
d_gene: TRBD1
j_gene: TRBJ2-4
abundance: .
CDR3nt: TGTGCCAGCAGCGACAGGGTCCTAGCCAAAAACATTCAGTACTTC
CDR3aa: CASSDRVLAKNIQYF

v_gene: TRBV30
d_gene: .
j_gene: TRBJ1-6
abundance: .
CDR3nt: TGTGCCTGGAGTGTCGGGCCGGACCGGGGATCACCCCTCCACTTT
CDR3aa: CAWSVGPDRGSPLHF

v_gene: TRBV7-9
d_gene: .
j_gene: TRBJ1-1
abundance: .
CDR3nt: TGTGCCAGCGGTTTCGGGAGGAAAACTGAAGCTTTCTTT
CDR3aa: CASGFGRKTEAFF